These 27 T cell receptor beta chains came from one sample sequenced in a study of cytomegalovirus exposure and HLA in healthy donors. The PCR contained 60 Vbeta and 13 Jbeta primers. The repertoire was sequenced with immunoSEQ multiplex PCR; TCRdb's copy has only in-frame clones and lacks some. The sample yields around 180,000 clones, 71% seen once. The sequencing sample was made of PBMCs. All receptors come from a girl aged 10-17 years in good health and CMV-seronegative.

This chain connects TRBV5-6 to TRBJ2-7; the D is unclear. This CDR3 comprises 13 residues. Looked up from germline, CDR1 is SGHDT and CDR2 is YYEEEE. V lost 4 bases to trimming and J lost 3 bases, with 11 bases between them. The CDR3 sequence is CASSLGPDYEQYF. DNA of the CDR3: TGTGCCAGCAGCCTGGGCCCAGACTACGAGCAGTACTTC.

This clone was counted only a few times. J is TRBJ2-2 and V is TRBV9; D remains unclear. Trimming took off 5 bases at V and 0 bases at J, with 5 bases between the two ends. The CDR3 is made up of 13 amino acids. The germline CDR1 and CDR2 sequences are SGDLS and YYNGEE. Here the CDR3 DNA reads TGTGCCAGCAGGCGAACGAACACCGGGGAGCTGTTTTTT. Translation: CASRRTNTGELFF. Combining the CDR3 with reference TRBV9 and TRBJ2-2 gives the whole variable domain DSGVTQTPKHLITATGQRVTLRCSPRSGDLSVYWYQQSLDQGLQFLIQYYNGEERAKGNILERFSAQQFPDLHSELNLSSLELGDSALYFCASRRTNTGELFFGEGSRLTVL.

The V and J genes are TRBV28 and TRBJ1-4; 7 nucleotides match TRBD1. The CDR3 is 14 amino acids. V was clipped by 2 bases and J by 5 bases; unmatched bases: 2. Germline CDR1 and CDR2: MDHEN and SYDVKM. The CDR3 sequence: CASSLQGVNEKLFF. Written as DNA, the CDR3 is TGTGCCAGCAGTTTACAGGGGGTAAATGAAAAACTGTTTTTT.

This chain links TRBV5-4 with TRBJ2-1; D is possibly TRBD1 (6 bases). The CDR3 contains 14 residues. Trimming shortened V by 1 base and J by 2 bases, and 7 bases separated the two germline ends. Germline V gene lookup returns CDR1 SGHNT and CDR2 YYREEE (reference sequence). CDR3 region: CASSLKGAYNEQFF. DNA for the CDR3: TGTGCCAGCAGCTTGAAGGGGGCCTACAATGAGCAGTTCTTC. Filled out from reference TRBV5-4 and TRBJ2-1, the complete variable domain reads ETGVTQSPTHLIKTRGQQVTLRCSSQSGHNTVSWYQQALGQGPQFIFQYYREEENGRGNFPPRFSGLQFPNYSSELNVNALELDDSALYLCASSLKGAYNEQFFGPGTRLTVL.

The sample holds one count of this clone. V and J are TRBV6-5 and TRBJ1-1; TRBD1 agrees at 7 bases. The CDR3 is 15 residues long. V lost 5 bases, J lost 6 bases, and 12 bases stayed unmatched. Germline V gene sequence: CDR1 MNHEY, CDR2 SVGAGI. For the CDR3, the DNA is TGTGCCAGCAGTCCTCCGACAGGGCTTGGTGCTGAAGCTTTCTTT. It encodes CASSPPTGLGAEAFF.

The chain recombines TRBV30 with TRBJ1-3; D gene uncertain. The germline V gene has CDR1 GTSNPN and CDR2 SVGIG (reference sequence). Trimming pared 3 bases from V and 2 bases from J, leaving 14 bases between. The CDR3 length is 15 residues. This CDR3 is CAWSTVPLTGNTIYF. CDR3 nucleotide sequence: TGTGCCTGGAGCACGGTCCCTCTAACTGGAAACACCATATATTTT.

The chain carries TRBV5-4 and TRBJ1-2, with 7 bases identical to TRBD1. CDR1 SGHNT and CDR2 YYREEE come from the germline V gene (reference sequence). The junction had 1 base not matched to a gene; V was cut back by 2 bases and J by 3 bases. The CDR3 consists of 13 residues. CDR3: CASSFDRDYGYTF. The CDR3 DNA reads as TGTGCCAGCAGCTTCGACAGGGACTATGGCTACACCTTC.

The CDR3 is CASTPDSFYTEAFF. The CDR3 bases are TGTGCCAGCACCCCGGACAGCTTTTACACTGAAGCTTTCTTT. The genes are TRBV2 and TRBJ1-1; TRBD1 is a possible D gene (6 bases). Germline CDR1 SNHLY, CDR2 FYNNEI. The CDR3 covers 14 residues. Trimming removed 7 bases from V and 3 bases from J, with 15 bases in between.

V is TRBV14 and J is TRBJ2-5; D call uncertain. Germline V gene lookup returns CDR1 SGHDN and CDR2 FVKESK. The CDR3 loop spans 11 amino acids. The V and J ends lost 6 bases and 4 bases respectively, with 6 bases between them. CDR3 region: CASSHTETQYF. DNA for the CDR3: TGTGCCAGCAGTCACACAGAGACCCAGTACTTC.

The V and J genes are TRBV2 and TRBJ1-1, with D possibly matching TRBD1 (5 bases). The germline gives CDR1 SNHLY, CDR2 FYNNEI. CDR3 length: 14 residues. The V end lost 5 bases, the J end lost 0 bases, and 10 bases lay between the germline ends. The CDR3 nucleotides read TGTGCCAGCAGTCCGGGGGGGGTGAACACTGAAGCTTTCTTT. This codes for CASSPGGVNTEAFF.

This clone was counted once. The rearrangement joins TRBV5-1 to TRBJ2-7; TRBD2 is a possible D gene (6 bases). The CDR3 spans 14 residues. Germline lookup yields CDR1 SGHRS and CDR2 YFSETQ. The V end was cut by 0 bases, the J end by 6 bases, with 13 bases between. CDR3 DNA: TGCGCCAGCAGCTTGGGACTAGATCTCTCCGAGCAGTACTTC. Its protein is CASSLGLDLSEQYF.

V gene TRBV7-6 combines with J gene TRBJ2-5; the D is unclear. From germline, CDR1 is SGHVS and CDR2 FNYEAQ. CDR3 length: 14 amino acids. Trimming took off 4 bases at V and 3 bases at J, with 12 bases between the two ends. CDR3 nucleotides: TGTGCCAGCAGCTCCCCGGTGCAGGAAGAGACCCAGTACTTC. The encoded protein is CASSSPVQEETQYF. Full variable domain (outside the CDR3, taken from reference TRBV7-6 and TRBJ2-5): GAGVSQSPRYKVTKRGQDVALRCDPISGHVSLYWYRQALGQGPEFLTYFNYEAQQDKSGLPNDRFSAERPEGSISTLTIQRTEQRDSAMYRCASSSPVQEETQYFGPGTRLLVL.

This clone was found once. Other DNA variants within this sample encode the same CDR3. The CDR3 loop is CASSSMNTEAFF. CDR3 nucleotides: TGCGCCAGCAGCTCCATGAACACTGAAGCTTTCTTT. This sequence joins TRBV5-1 and TRBJ1-1; no definite D call. The CDR3 is made up of 12 amino acids. V was pared by 3 bases and J by 0 bases, with 3 bases between. The germline gives CDR1 SGHRS, CDR2 YFSETQ.

Here the CDR3 DNA reads TGCGCCAGCAGTGGCGGACAGGGGGTCACTGAAGCTTTCTTT. Amino acids: CASSGGQGVTEAFF. This sequence joins TRBV10-1 and TRBJ1-1; 10 bases are shared with TRBD1. Germline loops: CDR1 WNHNN, CDR2 SYGVQD (reference sequence). V lost 4 bases to trimming and J lost 4 bases; unmatched junction nucleotides: 3. The CDR3 is 14 amino acids.

This sequence joins TRBV5-1 and TRBJ2-3; D is possibly TRBD1 (6 bases). V was pared by 7 bases and J by 6 bases, with 21 bases between. Germline values: CDR1 SGHRS, CDR2 YFSETQ. The CDR3 length is 15 residues. The DNA of the CDR3 is TGCGCCAGCTCCAAGAGAGACAGGAATATGGATACGCAGTATTTT. Amino acid sequence: CASSKRDRNMDTQYF.

This chain connects TRBV7-9 to TRBJ1-6; 10 nucleotides match TRBD1. The trim removed 5 bases at V and 1 base at J, leaving 5 bases unmatched. Germline V lookup: CDR1 SEHNR, CDR2 FQNEAQ (reference sequence). The CDR3 spans 17 residues. The CDR3 DNA reads as TGTGCCAGCAGCACTCAGGGACAGGGGTCCTATAATTCACCCCTCCACTTT. Translation: CASSTQGQGSYNSPLHF. The full variable domain, with the rest looked up from reference TRBV7-9 and TRBJ1-6, is DTGVSQNPRHKITKRGQNVTFRCDPISEHNRLYWYRQTLGQGPEFLTYFQNEAQLEKSRLLSDRFSAERPKGSFSTLEIQRTEQGDSAMYLCASSTQGQGSYNSPLHFGNGTRLTVT.

The chain employs TRBV4-2 and TRBJ1-3; D unclear. Germline CDR1 LGHNA, CDR2 YNFKEQ. Trimming removed 4 bases at V and 0 bases at J, with 10 bases between. The CDR3 covers 15 residues. DNA of the CDR3: TGTGCCAGCAGCCCGGAGGGAAACTCTGGAAACACCATATATTTT. It translates to CASSPEGNSGNTIYF.

The table lists this clone with a count of one. This chain links TRBV29-1 with TRBJ1-5; no clear D. The germline V gene has CDR1 SQVTM and CDR2 ANQGSEA. This CDR3 comprises 12 residues. V was cut by 4 bases and J by 6 bases, with 10 bases left in between. The CDR3 bases are TGCAGCGTTGGCGAGATTGGTCAGCCCCAGCATTTT. It encodes CSVGEIGQPQHF.

CDR3 protein: CASSLGQGREQYF. For the CDR3, the DNA is TGTGCCAGCAGCCTCGGACAGGGTCGCGAGCAGTACTTC. The V and J genes are TRBV7-3 and TRBJ2-7, with TRBD1 matching over 8 bases. CDR1 SGHTA and CDR2 FQGTGA come from the germline V gene. The ends lost 5 bases at V and 6 bases at J; junction bases unmatched: 6. The CDR3 runs 13 residues. The full variable domain, completed using reference TRBV7-3 and TRBJ2-7, is GAGVSQTPSNKVTEKGKYVELRCDPISGHTALYWYRQSLGQGPEFLIYFQGTGAADDSGLPNDRFFAVRPEGSVSTLKIQRTERGDSAVYLCASSLGQGREQYFGPGTRLTVT.

This clone was counted a single time. This sequence joins TRBV29-1 and TRBJ1-1; maybe TRBD1 (6 bases). The CDR3 covers 14 residues. The germline V gene encodes CDR1 SQVTM and CDR2 ANQGSEA. V was pared by 4 bases and J by 0 bases, with 12 bases between. CDR3 sequence reads: CSVAPDSLNTEAFF. In nucleotides, the CDR3 is TGCAGCGTTGCCCCGGACAGCTTGAACACTGAAGCTTTCTTT.

The chain links TRBV5-1 to TRBJ2-5; 8 bases are a match to TRBD2. This CDR3 contains 15 residues. Losses at the gene ends were 4 bases for V and 0 bases for J; bases not matched to a gene: 5. Per germline, CDR1 SGHRS and CDR2 YFSETQ. CDR3 protein: CASSLQRGYQETQYF. In DNA form, the CDR3 reads TGCGCCAGCAGCCTCCAGCGGGGGTACCAAGAGACCCAGTACTTC.

This clone was seen a handful of times. J is TRBJ1-1 and V is TRBV6-5; D is possibly TRBD1 (5 bases). Trimming took 1 base from V and 6 from J, leaving 15 bases between them. The CDR3 runs 15 residues. Germline V gene data show CDR1 as MNHEY and CDR2 as SVGAGI. CDR3 nucleotides: TGTGCCAGCAGTTACTTGTCGGCAGGGAATCCTGAAGCTTTCTTT. This gives the protein CASSYLSAGNPEAFF.

This chain connects TRBV6-1 to TRBJ1-1, with D unresolved. Trimming stripped 6 bases from V and 1 base from J, with 15 bases between. Germline V CDR1 and CDR2: MNHNS, SASEGT. The CDR3 spans 15 residues. CDR3 nucleotide sequence: TGTGCCAGCAGCTCGACACCGACGGAGAACACTGAAGCTTTCTTT. Protein product: CASSSTPTENTEAFF.

The V call is TRBV4-2, the J call TRBJ1-1; 8 nucleotides match TRBD1. This CDR3 comprises 14 residues. V shed 2 bases, J shed 6 bases, and the junction held 5 bases outside the gene matches. CDR1 LGHNA and CDR2 YNFKEQ come from the germline V gene. The CDR3 nucleotides are TGTGCCAGCAGCCAAATCGACAGGGGCGCTGAAGCTTTCTTT. Translation: CASSQIDRGAEAFF.

This chain uses TRBV7-6 with TRBJ1-4; no clear D gene. The germline V and J ends were trimmed by 2 bases and 5 bases, with 12 bases remaining between them. Looked up from germline, CDR1 is SGHVS and CDR2 is FNYEAQ. The CDR3 spans 15 residues. The CDR3 nucleotides read TGTGCCAGCAGCTTAAGCGGGTCCCCCAATGAAAAACTGTTTTTT. Its protein product is CASSLSGSPNEKLFF.

This chain uses TRBV7-9 with TRBJ2-3, with 10 bases aligning to TRBD2. CDR1 and CDR2 from the germline V gene are SEHNR and FQNEAQ (reference sequence). Trimming cost V 1 base and J 2 bases; bases outside gene matches: 9. The CDR3 is made up of 18 amino acids. CDR3 DNA sequence: TGTGCCAGCAGCTTAGTGCTCGGACTAGCGGAGTTCACAGATACGCAGTATTTT. Its translation: CASSLVLGLAEFTDTQYF.

The J gene is TRBJ1-2, the V gene TRBV6-5; D is possibly TRBD1 (5 bases). Trimming took off 4 bases at V and 1 base at J, with 10 bases between the two ends. This CDR3 contains 14 residues. Per the germline V gene, CDR1 is MNHEY and CDR2 is SVGAGI. The CDR3 nucleotides read TGTGCCAGCAGTTTACGCCAGGGTAACTATGGCTACACCTTC. Translating it yields CASSLRQGNYGYTF.